This T cell receptor beta chain was captured in a study of blood T cells in healthy people across ages (dated by TCRdb to between 2015 and 2017). Study-wide context: In model experiments, template switching captured roughly one uniquely barcoded TCR beta cDNA molecule for every two T cells. Age-related changes in TCR beta repertoire diversity were measured in the study by deep sequencing normalized with unique cDNA molecular identifiers. Donors were grouped into four age groups: young (average approximately 16 years), middle-aged (around 39), aged (62) and long-lived (around 80). Donors of different ages were randomly distributed across sequencing lanes to avoid experimental bias. Using the same blood draw, the study looked at two additional independent replicas of 1 million unique cDNA reads for two donors, one aged 18 to 30 and the other aged 80 or older.

The donors were roughly 39 Caucasian individuals from Russia, aged roughly 6 to 100 years, who were systemically healthy. Around 10 milliliters of peripheral blood were collected from each donor into EDTA-treated Vacutainer tubes. Ficoll-Paque density-gradient centrifugation was used to isolate PBMCs, with at least 6 million per sample. Trizol reagent was used to extract total RNA from PBMCs, with at least 5 micrograms per sample. Naive CD45RAhigh/CD27high T cell percentages were measured by flow cytometry on a PBMC aliquot from every donor. The library was made by 5' RACE. Sequencing took place on an Illumina HiSeq 2500. A second PCR of about 7 to 12 cycles was performed with a sample-barcoded 5' primer and a J-beta primer mix. A template-switch 5' adaptor carrying 12 random nucleotides introduced a unique molecular identifier onto each TCR beta cDNA molecule. Each sample yielded at least 2.5 million CDR3-containing paired-end reads. All of the RNA was converted into first-strand cDNA using the Mint cDNA synthesis kit, with a TRBC-specific oligonucleotide serving as the primer. After uracil-DNA glycosylase treatment, a first 18-cycle PCR used universal primers M1SS and BC2_uni_R on all cDNA. On the study's bioinformatics: For normalization, 1 million high-quality reads, each with a distinct molecular identifier, were randomly selected from each sample. Reads with shared molecular identifiers were discarded instead of being binned into consensus sequences. MiTCR, with a Q25 quality threshold and the strictest error-elimination algorithm, was used for CDR3 identification, clonotype clustering and error correction. A nonparametric unseen species model with Euler transformation was used to estimate lower-bound total TCR beta diversity. TCRdb cleaned the public reads at Q25 with fastp, built clones with MiXCR and kept in-frame beta chains. A single entry per CDR3 protein holds the most common genes and DNA from its merged rows. Clone size and V and J calls follow TCRdb, not the original study. This sample holds 1.5 million to 1.8 million distinct CDR3 sequences; 40% to 45% were observed only once. The biggest ten clones account for approximately 4.1% of the sample.

Summary of the overall study and its limitations: Because donor CMV infection status was unknown, age-related changes in expanded clonotypes were potentially confounded. Conclusive comparison of naive and antigen-experienced compartments was prevented by the profiling of bulk unsorted PBMCs. Compared with the aged group, more naive CD4+ T cells, fewer expanded clones and increased TCR diversity were shown by the long-lived group, suggesting age selection. The percentage of naive T cells measured by flow cytometry correlated strongly with observed TCR beta diversity. Observed TCR beta diversity per million T cells fell roughly linearly with age, and a significant reduction was already apparent by age roughly 40. Total diversity estimates from one million sequenced T cells were considered lower bounds and underestimates.

In the case of this clonotype: The clone's antigen remains unknown. Base qualities were left out, and no much larger clone turns up one base away.

The CDR3 contains 14 residues, cysteine and phenylalanine counted. CDR3 DNA is the only sequence kept; it has 42 bases, read in frame from the first base. The V and J ends are trimmed by 4 bases and 4 bases, leaving 14 bases between them. Via the germline V gene, CDR1 is SGHRS and CDR2 YFSETQ. Rearrangement joined TRBV5-1 to TRBJ1-1, and possibly TRBD1, on 5 matching bases. The TCR sequence derives from a woman younger than 35 in good health. The sequenced sample was blood. The sequence in DNA is TGCGCCAGCAGCACCAGGGTAGGAAGCACTGAAGCTTTCTTT. This sequence encodes CASSTRVGSTEAFF.